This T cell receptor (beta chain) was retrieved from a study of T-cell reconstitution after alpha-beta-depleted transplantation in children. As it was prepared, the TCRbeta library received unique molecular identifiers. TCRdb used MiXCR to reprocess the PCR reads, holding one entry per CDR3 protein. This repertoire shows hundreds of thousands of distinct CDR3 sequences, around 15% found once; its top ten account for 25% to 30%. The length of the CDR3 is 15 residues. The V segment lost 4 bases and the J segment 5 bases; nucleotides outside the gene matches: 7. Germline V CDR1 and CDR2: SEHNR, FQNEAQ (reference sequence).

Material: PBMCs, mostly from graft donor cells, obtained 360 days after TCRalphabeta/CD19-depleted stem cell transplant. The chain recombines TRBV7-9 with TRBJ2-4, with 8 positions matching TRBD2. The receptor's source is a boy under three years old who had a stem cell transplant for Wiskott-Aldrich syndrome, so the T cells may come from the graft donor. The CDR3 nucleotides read TGTGCCAGCAGCTCCAGCGGGAGAGGGGAAAACATTCAGTACTTC. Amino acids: CASSSSGRGENIQYF.